Listed here is a single T cell receptor beta chain. The antigen this receptor binds is unknown. A read error may account for a junction end that differs from germline. The library was built by means of the immunoSEQ multiplex PCR assay. The multiplex PCR relied on a mix of 60 forward primers for TCR Vbeta segments and 13 reverse primers for TCR Jbeta segments. The CDR3 region of rearranged TCR beta genes was amplified from genomic DNA by a multiplex PCR assay. On the Illumina HiSeq System, the amplified TCR beta libraries were sequenced as 87-base-pair reads. Turning to the authors' computational methods: A later analysis tallied 75 million to 95 million unique TCR beta chains across the 600 to 700 repertoires, and approximately 12 million of those chains were shared by two or more donors. Raw reads were error-corrected and collapsed into unique sequences with a nearest-neighbor algorithm that merged closely related sequences to remove PCR and sequencing errors. V, D and J gene segments were assigned by aligning CDR3 sequences to IMGT reference sequences. Each retained sequence needed at least a six-nucleotide match to both a V gene segment and a J gene segment. A rearrangement was called productive if the CDR3 had no stop codons and remained in frame with V and J, and every other rearrangement was called non-productive. Following IMGT convention, CDR3 was defined as the stretch from the second conserved V-encoded cysteine up to the conserved J-encoded phenylalanine. The earlier analysis of 587 of the donors excluded any sequence lacking an unambiguous match to a single V gene segment. An earlier analysis of a few hundred of the donors classified V segments as functional when productive rearrangements were above 56.7% and as segregating when the standard deviation between donors was above 5%. A statistical classification framework was built for diagnosing cytomegalovirus status from the catalog of TCR beta chain sequences. A later analysis assigned V and J genes by comparing TCR nucleotide sequences with IMGT/GENE-DB human TR gene sequences. Using the TCRdist pipeline, a later analysis assigned CDR3 sequences along with most-parsimonious VDJ recombination scenarios. A later analysis defined each TCR beta chain by its CDR3 amino acid sequence plus V-gene family, and excluded reads lacking a unique V-gene family. In a later analysis, approximately 590 highly shared, low-generation-probability nucleotide sequences were removed to address suspected cross-contamination and a sequencing artifact. A later analysis calculated a clonal expansion index for each public chain from normalized within-repertoire ranks of inferred template counts. Generation probabilities in a later analysis came from a VDJ recombination model fitted to out-of-frame rearrangements, and those results were checked against IGoR. In a later analysis, hypergeometric tests were used to score TCR-TCR, TCR-HLA and TCR-CMV co-occurrence, with a repertoire-size bias correction applied to TCR pairs. A later analysis estimated false discovery rates by permuting HLA or CMV assignments 20 times. In a later analysis, co-occurring TCRs were grouped using DBSCAN, and TCRdist sequence similarity was added for clustering within HLA-allele-positive subsets. Repertoires with fewer than 30,000 or more than 120,000 public chains, plus five repertoires with anomalous nucleotide sharing, were excluded from co-occurrence clustering. This immuneACCESS table, as held by TCRdb, lists in-frame sequences with V and J called but not all clones. Of the missing ones, under half trace to an unresolved V gene in checked studies; the others have no known cause. D and trimming were read from the DNA, whereas the V and J calls and clone size are those reported in that table. The sample contains nearly 110,000 clones, over 75% of them found a single time. The ten largest clones add up to 3.5% to 4% of the sample.

In total, over 600 healthy bone marrow donors made up the cohort. All cohort members were sampled while nominally healthy, although unrecorded immune exposures were likely present. The donor tested CMV seronegative, placing the donor among the 350 or so seronegative members of the cohort. A peripheral blood sample was provided by each donor, and peripheral blood mononuclear cells were used for TCR beta sequencing. Genomic DNA extraction from the blood cell samples was performed with the Qiagen DNeasy Blood Extraction Kit. This entry comes from a study of cytomegalovirus exposure and HLA in healthy donors (TCRdb year 2017). Background on the whole study: In an earlier analysis of approximately 640 of the donors, about 260 Gb of sequence data and 90 million to 120 million unique TCR beta sequences from roughly 190 million T cells were reported. Approximately 310 gigabases of sequencing data and around 87 million unique TCR sequences were included in an early release covering 500 to 750 HLA-typed donors. Among the approximately 400 genotyped donors, under 90% belonged to the genetic ancestry cluster associated with self-reported Caucasian donors. The study aimed to test whether cataloging public T cell receptors could reveal signatures of past pathogen exposure. Using immunosequencing, the study profiled T cell repertoires from about 620 subjects and related those repertoires to cytomegalovirus serostatus. Along with the roughly 670-subject first cohort, a separate validation cohort of over 90 different subjects was used. To predict cytomegalovirus infection status, the study brought together high-throughput TCR immunosequencing, statistical association of individual TCRs with disease status, and machine learning. In a later analysis, previously published TCR beta repertoires from hundreds of donors were re-analyzed and high-resolution HLA genotyping was added so that TCR occurrence patterns could be studied. The later analysis used no new phenotypic data to find candidate immune exposures, relying instead on TCR beta sequences and their occurrence across donors. To decide whether each TCR beta V gene segment behaved as functional or pseudogenic, an earlier analysis of approximately 600 of the donors relied on high-throughput TCR beta sequencing. Donor age, sex, ethnicity and CMV serostatus were collected together with the repertoire data. A later genetic analysis took genome-wide SNP genotypes for 398 of the 666 donors and used that subset as a discovery cohort. Every discovery cohort repertoire had been produced on one sequencing platform. Both class I and class II loci were covered by HLA typing, at four-digit resolution. The number of typed donors differed by locus: about 620-640 for A, B, C, DRB1 and DQB1; some 540 for DQA1; 606 for DPA1; and 450 to 480 for DPB1. Four or five DR-DQ haplotypes were handled as single units for association and clustering because linkage in the cohort was strong. Among about 400 genotyped donors of the cohort, an average of roughly 230,000 unique TCR beta nucleotide sequences was sequenced per donor, of which approximately 18% were non-productive.

The CDR3 sequence holds 12 residues, the cysteine and phenylalanine included. Kept here is only the CDR3 DNA, which spans 36 bases and is read in frame from base 1. Reading the germline V gene gives CDR1 KGHSH and CDR2 LQKENI. The research as a whole found: The cohort was sequenced for TCR beta chains only, and without alpha or paired-chain data the features that could be detected were limited. Because the 87-base-pair reads could not distinguish some IMGT-functional V segments, including TRBV6-2 and TRBV6-3, those segments were excluded. An earlier analysis of some 590 of the donors showed that most TCR beta V segments appeared in productive rearrangements either about 87% or about 30% of the time, which broadly matched IMGT annotations. A few of the identified cytomegalovirus-associated TCR beta chains were confirmed in vitro to be specific for cytomegalovirus antigens. Some 15 rarely observed V segments, including chromosome 9 orphons, were excluded from the earlier analysis of several hundred of the donors because counts were too low. Correlated functional status among segregating V segments might be attributable to linkage disequilibrium, but an unknown experimental factor could not be ruled out. In a later analysis, the rate of TCR association differed among HLA loci, with DRB1 alleles having the most associated TCRs and HLA-C alleles having the fewest. Compared with the roughly 710-donor mean, donors in an Asian-associated ancestry cluster had fewer N-insertions in productive TCRs, according to a later genetic analysis. Cytomegalovirus status was reported to be diagnosed by the classifier with high specificity and sensitivity in both the original and validation cohorts. According to a later analysis, most CMV-associated TCR beta chains appeared to be HLA-restricted, and the HLA associations seemed to be driven largely by CMV exposure. Because HLA typing was missing for some donors at each locus, association tests included only the typed subset. The study listed 164 TCR beta chains as associated with cytomegalovirus. Specific HLA alleles were associated with 15,000 to 20,000 TCR beta sequences at a false discovery rate of 0.05 in a later analysis. Several of the top co-occurrence clusters appeared to be linked to parvovirus B19, influenza, CMV and Epstein-Barr virus, according to a later analysis. The authors suggested that the approach could potentially be generalized to other disease states and immunological phenotypes. When HLA alleles, especially DR and DQ, strongly co-occurred, TCR associations were difficult to assign to individual alleles. A further reported finding was that TCR beta sequences accurately predicted the HLA-A and HLA-B alleles for most subjects in the first cohort. Immune exposure information for the cohort was limited to CMV serostatus. The presence/absence analyses assumed that sequencing depth was roughly uniform across donors, and that assumption may not be true. While some public TCRs were present in many individuals, most TCR sequences turned up only very rarely across donors. An association between a missense DCLRE1C variant and V-gene and J-gene trimming of TCR beta chains was found in a later genetic analysis and replicated in an independent cohort. The sequencing pipeline was judged likely to have produced a cluster of highly shared sequence variants as a technical artifact. A later analysis found that HLA-associated TCR beta chains were more clonally expanded and had lower generation probabilities than equally common non-associated chains.

The TCR sequence derives from a man aged 55 to 70 in good health and CMV-seronegative. The V gene is TRBV18 and the J gene is TRBJ1-5, with 7 central nucleotides matching TRBD1. What was sequenced was PBMCs. CDR3 region: CASSHSRDRMCF. The nucleotides are TGTGCCAGCTCACACTCCCGGGACAGAATGTGTTTT.